The table lists the clone carrying this T cell receptor (beta chain) with many counts. Antigen specificity is unknown. The source of the sample is a study of T-cell memory formation after mild COVID-19. The CDR3 runs to 13 residues. CDR1 SGHVS and CDR2 FQNEAQ come from the germline V gene. The V end lost 2 bases, the J end lost 3 bases, and 4 bases lay between the germline ends. General study points: The CD4+ clones that contracted clustered mainly within CM and EM, and the CD8+ clones concentrated in EMRA.

Amplification by 5'RACE using constant-segment primers produced TCR alpha and TCR beta cDNA libraries that carried sample barcodes and UMIs. TCRdb re-called the 5' RACE reads with MiXCR, one entry per CDR3 protein. The sample has over 500,000 distinct CDR3 sequences, roughly a sixth seen once. The clonotype comes from an adult woman who had mild COVID-19 (a few samples of this study predate the infection). Cell type and time point are not known. Source material: PBMCs or a T cell subset sorted from them (not recorded which). This sequence joins TRBV7-8 and TRBJ1-4; D is undetermined. The CDR3 loop is CASSLRANEKLFF. CDR3 nucleotides: TGTGCCAGCAGCTTAAGGGCTAATGAAAAACTGTTTTTT.